This T cell receptor beta chain was retrieved from a study of CD8 T cells in Susac syndrome. This clonotype has only one observation. The multiple sclerosis control group consisted of treatment-naive patients whose relapsing-remitting disease, which was either stable or active, fulfilled revised McDonald criteria. TEMRA cells were FACS-enriched, with CD8+ and CD4+ T cells isolated negatively. About 0.5 to 1 ug RNA was reverse transcribed with random hexamers. With immunoSEQ multiplex PCR, TCR beta CDR3 was amplified across 54 Vbeta and 13 Jbeta. TCRdb ran MiXCR on the immunoSEQ multiplex PCR reads and lists one entry per CDR3 protein. The sample lists about 250,000 distinct CDR3 sequences, about 93% occurring once. Sequencing used CD4+ T cells from PBMCs. The receptor's source is a human donor with multiple sclerosis.

CDR3 sequence: CSVEDLGTGSYNEQFF. As DNA, the CDR3 is TGCAGCGTTGAAGATCTTGGGACAGGGTCCTACAATGAGCAGTTCTTC. The chain links TRBV29-1 to TRBJ2-1; 9 nucleotides line up with TRBD1. V trimming: 0 bases; J trimming: 1 base; junction bases outside the gene matches: 4. This CDR3 is 16 amino acids long. Germline CDR1 SQVTM, CDR2 ANQGSEA.